The 23 T cell receptor beta chains in this list originate from one sample, sequenced in a study of PD-L1 blockade in urothelial cancer. Documented time point: pretreatment peripheral blood. The repertoire was sequenced with immunoSEQ multiplex PCR; TCRdb's copy has only in-frame clones and lacks some. The data contain roughly 52,000 clones, about four fifths of them singletons. The material was PBMCs, obtained around atezolizumab (anti-PD-L1) treatment. The source of these receptors is a man in his fifties or sixties with urothelial cancer.

This chain uses TRBV11-3 with TRBJ2-5; the D gene is possibly TRBD1 (7 bases). The V end lost 7 bases, the J end lost 4 bases, and 19 bases lay between the germline ends. Germline V CDR1 and CDR2: SGHNT, YENEEA. CDR3 length equals 15 residues. The CDR3 loop reads CASTTPTGRRETQYF. The CDR3 nucleotides read TGTGCCAGCACAACCCCGACAGGGAGGAGAGAGACCCAGTACTTC.

The gene calls are TRBV5-6 and TRBJ2-1; TRBD1 aligns across 9 bases. The CDR3 sequence is 14 residues long. Per germline, CDR1 SGHDT and CDR2 YYEEEE. Trimming took 6 bases from V and 8 from J; bases not matched to a gene: 9. The CDR3 region is CASNHRGPHDEQFF. For the CDR3, the DNA is TGTGCCAGCAACCACAGGGGGCCCCACGATGAGCAGTTCTTC.

This chain uses TRBV5-4 with TRBJ2-7; a weak D match, TRBD2 (7 bases). V dropped 9 bases and J dropped 4 bases, with 17 bases sitting between them. Germline CDR1 is SGHNT and CDR2 is YYREEE (reference sequence). This CDR3 comprises 13 residues. In DNA form, the CDR3 reads TGTGCCAATAATGGGGGGGCAGGGTACGAGCAGTACTTC. Translated, it gives CANNGGAGYEQYF.

The chain employs TRBV6-6 and TRBJ1-4, with D tentatively TRBD1 (6 bases). This CDR3 has 16 residues. The germline gives CDR1 MNHNY, CDR2 SVGAGI (reference sequence). V was trimmed by 0 bases and J by 0 bases, leaving 8 bases between them. The CDR3 sequence is CASSYSKGATNEKLFF. The CDR3 DNA reads TGTGCCAGCAGTTACTCGAAGGGGGCAACTAATGAAAAACTGTTTTTT.

The chain is built from TRBV7-9 and TRBJ2-5, with TRBD1 as a possible D gene (6 bases). The CDR3 spans 15 residues. Deletions cut 1 base from V and 3 bases from J, with 12 bases between. Germline V gene lookup returns CDR1 SEHNR and CDR2 FQNEAQ (reference sequence). The CDR3: CASSLGGQTKETQYF. The CDR3 DNA is TGTGCCAGCAGCTTAGGCGGACAGACGAAAGAGACCCAGTACTTC.

V gene TRBV18 combines with J gene TRBJ2-7; TRBD2 matches at 8 bases. J lost 1 base, V lost 0 bases, and 5 bases had no gene match. This CDR3 contains 16 residues. CDR1 is KGHSH, CDR2 LQKENI, per germline. CDR3 amino acids: CASSPPGLAGSYEQYF. The CDR3 DNA sequence: TGTGCCAGCTCACCACCGGGATTAGCGGGATCCTACGAGCAGTACTTC. Based on the CDR3 plus reference TRBV18 and TRBJ2-7, the full variable domain is NAGVMQNPRHLVRRRGQEARLRCSPMKGHSHVYWYRQLPEEGLKFMVYLQKENIIDESGMPKERFSAEFPKEGPSILRIQQVVRGDSAAYFCASSPPGLAGSYEQYFGPGTRLTVT.

This sequence joins TRBV18 and TRBJ1-1, with 7 bases fitting TRBD1. The V segment lost 3 bases and the J segment 1 base; nucleotides outside the gene matches: 5. Germline CDR1 and CDR2: KGHSH and LQKENI. CDR3 length: 15 residues. CDR3 DNA: TGTGCCAGCTCACCCCTGACAGGGTCGAACACTGAAGCTTTCTTT. Translation gives CASSPLTGSNTEAFF.

The CDR3 DNA sequence: TGCGCCAGCAGCTCGCCGGGACAGGGAGAGACCCAGTACTTC. This encodes CASSSPGQGETQYF. The chain combines TRBV5-1 with TRBJ2-5; TRBD1 matches 9 bases. V lost 3 bases and J lost 4; bases outside the gene matches: 4. The germline gives CDR1 SGHRS, CDR2 YFSETQ. The CDR3 sequence is 14 residues long.

V gene TRBV6-1 combines with J gene TRBJ2-1; D may be TRBD1 (5 bases). V was shortened by 1 base and J by 6 bases, with 22 bases between the two germline ends. The CDR3 totals 18 residues. Germline V gives CDR1 MNHNS, CDR2 SASEGT. CDR3 loop: CASSEDPRGSPVVNEQFF. CDR3 nucleotide sequence: TGTGCCAGCAGTGAAGATCCAAGGGGATCTCCTGTCGTCAATGAGCAGTTCTTC.

The chain links TRBV7-3 to TRBJ1-2; 10 bases agree with TRBD1. V gave up 0 bases and J gave up 2 bases; unmatched junction bases: 3. CDR1 and CDR2 (germline): SGHTA, FQGTGA. The length of the CDR3 is 16 residues. The CDR3 region has the DNA TGTGCCAGCAGCTTAACCGGGACAGGGGCAAACTATGGCTACACCTTC. Translated, it gives CASSLTGTGANYGYTF. Full variable domain (outside the CDR3, taken from reference TRBV7-3 and TRBJ1-2): GAGVSQTPSNKVTEKGKYVELRCDPISGHTALYWYRQSLGQGPEFLIYFQGTGAADDSGLPNDRFFAVRPEGSVSTLKIQRTERGDSAVYLCASSLTGTGANYGYTFGSGTRLTVV.

A single count supports this clone. This sequence joins TRBV5-1 and TRBJ1-1; D remains ambiguous. This CDR3 contains 14 residues. From germline, CDR1 is SGHRS and CDR2 YFSETQ. The ends were cut back, 2 bases at V and 5 bases at J, with 13 bases in the middle. This chain's CDR3 is CASSFEGRGTEAFF. CDR3 bases: TGCGCCAGCAGCTTTGAAGGGCGCGGGACTGAAGCTTTCTTT.

This chain uses TRBV6-5 with TRBJ2-3, with D tentatively TRBD2 (6 bases). The germline CDR1 and CDR2 sequences are MNHEY and SVGAGI. The CDR3 is made up of 13 amino acids. The V and J ends lost 6 bases and 1 base respectively, with 8 bases between them. CDR3 in DNA: TGTGCCAGCAGGCCTAGCGGCACAGATACGCAGTATTTT. As protein: CASRPSGTDTQYF.

The V gene is TRBV25-1, the J gene TRBJ1-2, with a possible D match to TRBD1 (5 bases). The CDR3 has 13 residues. Deletions cut 7 bases from V and 10 bases from J, with 19 bases between. Germline values: CDR1 MGHDK, CDR2 SYGVNS. The CDR3 DNA reads TGTGCCAGCACCCCTGGAGGGGAGAGGGACTACACCTTC. Its protein is CASTPGGERDYTF.

The chain links TRBV6-1 to TRBJ2-7; a possible D gene is TRBD1 (6 bases). V lost 0 bases, J lost 2 bases, and 11 bases lay in between. CDR1 and CDR2 from the germline V gene are MNHNS and SASEGT. The CDR3 sequence is 15 residues long. The DNA for the CDR3 is TGTGCCAGCAGTGAAGCAACAGGGTTACCCTACGAGCAGTACTTC. Amino acids: CASSEATGLPYEQYF.

The chain joins TRBV29-1 to TRBJ2-2, with D perhaps TRBD2 (5 bases). Trimming removed 5 bases at V and 8 bases at J, with 18 bases between. This CDR3 is built from 14 residues. Germline values: CDR1 SQVTM, CDR2 ANQGSEA. For the CDR3, the DNA is TGCAGCGTTTCCGGGATCAACCTATTAGGGGAGCTGTTTTTT. Its protein product is CSVSGINLLGELFF.

This clone was recorded only once. The chain carries TRBV30 and TRBJ1-3; 8 bases fit TRBD1. The CDR3 runs to 14 residues. CDR1 is GTSNPN, CDR2 SVGIG, per germline (reference sequence). The junction had 2 bases not matched to a gene; V was cut back by 0 bases and J by 4 bases. CDR3 in amino acids: CAWSVDRGGNTIYF. In DNA, the CDR3 is TGTGCCTGGAGTGTAGACAGGGGAGGAAACACCATATATTTT.

The chain recombines TRBV19 with TRBJ2-3; 7 bases agree with TRBD2. V shed 6 bases, J shed 1 base, and the junction held 13 bases outside the gene matches. This CDR3 is built from 17 residues. The V gene's germline CDR1 is LNHDA and CDR2 SQIVND (reference sequence). Here the CDR3 reads CASRPPGGRIGTDTQYF. CDR3 nucleotides: TGTGCCAGTAGACCTCCCGGGGGGAGGATCGGCACAGATACGCAGTATTTT.

The chain uses TRBV11-3 and TRBJ2-7; D may be TRBD2 (6 bases). Trimming stripped 4 bases from V and 1 base from J, with 8 bases between. Germline V gene sequence: CDR1 SGHNT, CDR2 YENEEA. This CDR3 spans 13 amino acids. This chain's CDR3 is CASSSEGSYEQYF. The DNA for the CDR3 is TGTGCCAGCAGCTCGGAGGGTTCCTACGAGCAGTACTTC. The variable domain in full, completed from reference TRBV11-3 and TRBJ2-7, reads EAGVVQSPRYKIIEKKQPVAFWCNPISGHNTLYWYLQNLGQGPELLIRYENEEAVDDSQLPKDRFSAERLKGVDSTLKIQPAELGDSAVYLCASSSEGSYEQYFGPGTRLTVT.

This rearrangement joins TRBV19 to TRBJ2-7; 14 bases line up with TRBD2. This CDR3 contains 16 residues. Germline-derived CDR1 and CDR2 are LNHDA and SQIVND (reference sequence). Trimming at V came to 1 base and at J to 4 bases, leaving 3 bases not matched to a gene. The DNA of the CDR3 is TGTGCCAGTAGTATAGGGGGACTAGCGGGAGTATACGAGCAGTACTTC. Encoded protein: CASSIGGLAGVYEQYF. The complete variable domain, with remaining parts taken from reference TRBV19 and TRBJ2-7, reads DGGITQSPKYLFRKEGQNVTLSCEQNLNHDAMYWYRQDPGQGLRLIYYSQIVNDFQKGDIAEGYSVSREKKESFPLTVTSAQKNPTAFYLCASSIGGLAGVYEQYFGPGTRLTVT.

The table lists this clone with a few counts. This rearrangement joins TRBV7-2 to TRBJ2-7, with 11 bases matching TRBD2. V gave up 1 base and J gave up 12 bases; unmatched junction bases: 11. The CDR3 runs to 15 residues. From germline, CDR1 is SGHTA and CDR2 FQGNSA. Here the CDR3 DNA reads TGTGCCAGCAGCTTAGTTAGTGGAACTAGCGGGAGTCTGTACTTC. Amino acid sequence: CASSLVSGTSGSLYF.

The chain carries TRBV7-2 and TRBJ2-3; TRBD2 agrees at 14 bases. The CDR3 is 15 amino acids. Germline-derived CDR1 and CDR2 are SGHTA and FQGNSA. V shed 4 bases, J shed 14 bases, and the junction held 11 bases outside the gene matches. CDR3 in DNA: TGTGCCAGCAGCTCGCACGGGACTAGCGGGAGTCTCGGGTATTTT. It encodes CASSSHGTSGSLGYF.

The rearrangement joins TRBV6-6 to TRBJ2-7; tentative D call: TRBD2 (6 bases). Trimming took 4 bases from V and 7 from J, leaving 8 bases between them. Germline CDR1 is MNHNY and CDR2 is SVGAGI (reference sequence). This CDR3 region has 11 residues. The CDR3 sequence: CASSFSGEQYF. The CDR3 DNA reads as TGTGCCAGCAGTTTCAGCGGGGAGCAGTACTTC.

This CDR3 is CASRAEASHSYEQYF. CDR3 bases: TGTGCCAGTAGGGCGGAGGCAAGTCACTCCTACGAGCAGTACTTC. The chain employs TRBV19 and TRBJ2-7, with TRBD2 as a possible D gene (5 bases). V gave up 6 bases and J gave up 0 bases, with 15 bases separating them. CDR1 and CDR2 (germline): LNHDA, SQIVND (reference sequence). The CDR3 is 15 amino acids.